What follows are 20 T cell receptor beta chains derived from one specimen sequenced in a study of blood T cell repertoires in COVID-19. Sequenced by immunoSEQ multiplex PCR; TCRdb stores in-frame clones only, minus some. The data contain approximately 300,000 clones, about 82% of them seen just once; the ten biggest clones take up around 1.6%. Specimen: peripheral blood. The source is a woman aged 50 to 60 with acute or convalescent COVID-19.

This sequence joins TRBV24-1 and TRBJ2-2, with D unresolved. Germline values: CDR1 KGHDR, CDR2 SFDVKD. Trimming shortened V by 3 bases and J by 5 bases, and 12 bases separated the two germline ends. The CDR3 consists of 15 residues. CDR3 protein: CATSDLARGTGELFF. The CDR3 DNA reads TGTGCCACCAGTGATCTGGCGAGAGGAACCGGGGAGCTGTTTTTT.

This sequence joins TRBV7-6 and TRBJ2-2; possibly TRBD1 for D (5 bases). V dropped 2 bases and J dropped 6 bases, with 7 bases sitting between them. There are 13 residues in the CDR3. Germline CDR1 SGHVS, CDR2 FNYEAQ. The DNA of the CDR3 is TGTGCCAGCAGCTTAAGCAGGGCCGGGGAGCTGTTTTTT. Its translation: CASSLSRAGELFF.

V gene TRBV4-2 combines with J gene TRBJ2-7; perhaps TRBD2 as D (6 bases). This CDR3 has 15 residues. The V end was cut by 0 bases, the J end by 6 bases, with 15 bases between. Germline V CDR1 and CDR2: LGHNA, YNFKEQ. The CDR3: CASSQEARVEGEQYF. The CDR3 bases are TGTGCCAGCAGCCAAGAGGCCAGGGTGGAGGGCGAGCAGTACTTC.

The rearrangement uses TRBV18 and TRBJ1-4; 8 bases map to TRBD1. The CDR3 spans 13 residues. The germline gives CDR1 KGHSH, CDR2 LQKENI. J was trimmed by 7 bases and V by 7 bases; bases with no gene match: 5. CDR3 nucleotide sequence: TGTGCCAGCTTTCAGGGGGCGAGTGAAAAACTGTTTTTT. It specifies CASFQGASEKLFF. Full variable domain (missing parts from reference TRBV18 and TRBJ1-4): NAGVMQNPRHLVRRRGQEARLRCSPMKGHSHVYWYRQLPEEGLKFMVYLQKENIIDESGMPKERFSAEFPKEGPSILRIQQVVRGDSAAYFCASFQGASEKLFFGSGTQLSVL.

The chain is built from TRBV4-2 and TRBJ1-5; no definite D call. Trimming cost V 1 base and J 4 bases, with 8 bases left between them. Germline-derived CDR1 and CDR2 are LGHNA and YNFKEQ. This CDR3 is 14 amino acids long. This CDR3 is CASSQVQNNQPQHF. The CDR3 coding sequence is TGTGCCAGCAGCCAAGTACAGAATAATCAGCCCCAGCATTTT.

CDR3 in amino acids: CASSLRAGASYGYTF. CDR3 sequence (DNA): TGTGCCAGCAGCCTCCGGGCAGGGGCCTCCTATGGCTACACCTTC. The chain uses TRBV6-2 or TRBV6-3 and TRBJ1-2, with D possibly matching TRBD1 (6 bases). CDR3 length: 15 residues. Germline CDR1 MNHEY, CDR2 SVGEGT. Trimming took 6 bases from V and 4 from J, leaving 18 bases between them.

The V gene is TRBV6-2 or TRBV6-3, the J gene TRBJ2-7; 11 nucleotides agree with TRBD1. The CDR3 loop spans 14 amino acids. J lost 4 bases, V lost 6 bases, and 5 bases had no gene match. Looked up from germline, CDR1 is MNHEY and CDR2 is SVGEGT. The CDR3 DNA follows: TGTGCCAGCAGCCAAGGACAGGGGGCTTACGAGCAGTACTTC. Translation gives CASSQGQGAYEQYF.

Turning to this clone: The junction differs from germline at one of its ends, possibly a read error. This chain links TRBV7-7 with TRBJ2-3, with 7 bases that match TRBD2. CDR1 is SSHAT, CDR2 FNYEAQ, per germline (reference sequence). The CDR3 is 17 amino acids. As DNA, the CDR3 is TGTGCTAGCAGCTTAGTCTCCAGCCTAGCGGTTACAGATACGCAGTATTTT. Translation gives CASSLVSSLAVTDTQYF.

The rearrangement joins TRBV11-3 to TRBJ2-1; D may be TRBD2 (6 bases). Germline V gene data show CDR1 as SGHNT and CDR2 as YENEEA. Trimming took off 2 bases at V and 7 bases at J, with 12 bases between the two ends. There are 14 residues in the CDR3. The CDR3 nucleotides are TGTGCCAGCAGCTTACCGGGAGTAGGAAATGAGCAGTTCTTC. This codes for CASSLPGVGNEQFF.

The chain has TRBV10-1 and TRBJ2-1; 8 nucleotides line up with TRBD2. The CDR3 has 17 amino acids. Germline CDR1 WNHNN, CDR2 SYGVQD (reference sequence). Trimming at V came to 6 bases and at J to 0 bases, leaving 10 bases not matched to a gene. The DNA for the CDR3 is TGCGCCAGCAGAAGATTAGCGGGACTGGTCTCCTACAATGAGCAGTTCTTC. Residues: CASRRLAGLVSYNEQFF.

This sequence joins TRBV5-1 and TRBJ1-1; 7 bases match TRBD1. CDR3 length equals 15 residues. Germline CDR1 is SGHRS and CDR2 is YFSETQ. J was trimmed by 6 bases and V by 0 bases; bases with no gene match: 8. CDR3 region: CASSLGQGSYAEAFF. CDR3 nucleotide sequence: TGCGCCAGCAGCTTGGGACAGGGATCGTACGCTGAAGCTTTCTTT.

The chain carries TRBV7-2 and TRBJ2-7, with D hard to call. This CDR3 contains 12 residues. The V end lost 4 bases, the J end lost 1 base, and 5 bases lay between the germline ends. Germline CDR1 and CDR2: SGHTA and FQGNSA. CDR3 nucleotides: TGTGCCAGCAGCTCCGTGTCCTACGAGCAGTACTTC. Protein product: CASSSVSYEQYF.

This rearrangement joins TRBV3-1 (or the pseudogene TRBV3-2) to TRBJ1-4; 9 bases line up with TRBD1. Germline V gene sequence: CDR1 LGHDT, CDR2 YNNKEL (reference sequence). CDR3 length: 15 amino acids. With V trimmed by 4 bases and J by 2 bases, 2 bases remained unmatched. The CDR3 DNA follows: TGTGCCAGCAGCCGGGGGACAGGGACTAATGAAAAACTGTTTTTT. Residues: CASSRGTGTNEKLFF.

Here the CDR3 reads CSVGRTGGTDYGYTF. Here the CDR3 DNA reads TGCAGCGTTGGTAGGACAGGGGGAACAGACTATGGCTACACCTTC. The rearrangement uses TRBV29-1 and TRBJ1-2, with TRBD1 matching 10 bases. The J segment lost 3 bases and the V segment lost 4 bases, leaving 8 bases of the junction unmatched. The CDR3 runs to 15 residues. Germline V gene data show CDR1 as SQVTM and CDR2 as ANQGSEA.

The rearrangement links TRBV5-1 to TRBJ2-1; D is unresolved. The CDR3 totals 15 residues. Trimming stripped 7 bases from V and 0 bases from J, with 14 bases between. Germline CDR1 reads SGHRS; CDR2 reads YFSETQ. Written as DNA, the CDR3 is TGCGCCAGCCGGTCGACTCTCGACTCCTACAATGAGCAGTTCTTC. It codes for CASRSTLDSYNEQFF.

This chain uses TRBV2 with TRBJ2-4; maybe TRBD1 (6 bases). Germline values: CDR1 SNHLY, CDR2 FYNNEI. The CDR3 loop spans 15 amino acids. V dropped 5 bases and J dropped 8 bases, with 19 bases sitting between them. The CDR3 coding sequence is TGTGCCAGCAGTAAGAGCCAGGGGTTTGTGGACATTCAGTACTTC. Encoded protein: CASSKSQGFVDIQYF.

Worth noting for this clone: The identical CDR3 is also encoded by other nucleotide sequences in the sample. V gene TRBV5-1 combines with J gene TRBJ2-5, with D uncertain. Germline V lookup: CDR1 SGHRS, CDR2 YFSETQ. V lost 0 bases and J 5 bases, leaving 8 bases between the germline ends. The length of the CDR3 is 13 residues. CDR3 nucleotides: TGCGCCAGCAGCTTGGCCTCCCGGGAGACCCAGTACTTC. This translates into CASSLASRETQYF.

This rearrangement joins TRBV5-1 to TRBJ1-1; TRBD1 matches 7 bases. The CDR3 totals 11 residues. CDR1 and CDR2 (germline): SGHRS, YFSETQ. Trimming took 4 bases from V and 8 from J; bases not matched to a gene: 2. The CDR3 is CASSQDREAFF. For the CDR3, the DNA is TGCGCCAGCAGCCAGGACAGGGAAGCTTTCTTT.

This clone is a singleton in its sample. The rearrangement uses TRBV3-1 (or the pseudogene TRBV3-2) and TRBJ1-1; a weak D match, TRBD1 (6 bases). This CDR3 has 14 amino acids. Trimming stripped 8 bases from V and 1 base from J, with 14 bases between. Germline V gene data show CDR1 as LGHDT and CDR2 as YNNKEL (reference sequence). In DNA, the CDR3 is TGTGCCAGCGTGCACCAGGGGTGGAACACTGAAGCTTTCTTT. Amino acid sequence: CASVHQGWNTEAFF.

The count of this clone is one. The rearrangement uses TRBV13 and TRBJ2-7, with TRBD2 as a possible D gene (6 bases). CDR1 PRHDT and CDR2 FYEKMQ come from the germline V gene (reference sequence). The length of the CDR3 is 16 residues. With 4 bases removed from V and 7 bases from J, the gap between germline ends came to 23 bases. DNA of the CDR3: TGTGCCAGCAGCTCCACAAAAAAGACTAGATTCTTTGAGCAGTACTTC. Translated, it gives CASSSTKKTRFFEQYF.